One sample yielded the 23 T cell receptor beta chains listed below, sequenced in a study of CD8+CD57+ T cells in acquired aplastic anemia. Individuals selected for sequencing had exhibited CD8+CD57+ cell expansion on flow cytometry. Profiling of TCR beta VDJ combinations and CDR3 sequences used genomic DNA as template. TCRdb processed the reads anew with MiXCR; each CDR3 protein has one entry. The data hold roughly 180,000 distinct CDR3 sequences, with almost 50% observed a single time. The material sequenced was sorted CD4+, CD8+, or CD8+CD57+ T cells (not recorded which) from PBMCs. The receptors derive from a human donor with aplastic anemia.

This clonotype was detected many times. This chain uses TRBV12-3 or TRBV12-4 with TRBJ1-1, with D unclear. This CDR3 comprises 14 residues. With 1 base removed from V and 0 bases from J, the gap between germline ends came to 6 bases. CDR3 residues: CASSLGTLNTEAFF. CDR3 DNA sequence: TGTGCCAGCAGTTTAGGGACTTTGAACACTGAAGCTTTCTTT.

J is TRBJ2-1 and V is TRBV24-1; 9 bases fit TRBD1. CDR3 length equals 16 residues. V lost 1 base and J lost 7; bases outside the gene matches: 7. The germline V gene has CDR1 KGHDR and CDR2 SFDVKD. The CDR3 region is CATSDFSGQGYNEQFF. The CDR3 DNA sequence: TGTGCCACCAGTGATTTTTCGGGACAGGGTTATAATGAGCAGTTCTTC.

The V and J genes are TRBV4-1 and TRBJ2-7; D remains unclear. Trimming removed 4 bases at V and 2 bases at J, with 12 bases between. The CDR3 consists of 14 residues. Germline-derived CDR1 and CDR2 are MGHRA and YSYEKL. For the CDR3, the DNA is TGCGCCAGCAGCCTAGCCGACGGTACCTACGAGCAGTACTTC. Its protein product is CASSLADGTYEQYF.

This clonotype was seen many times. The rearrangement links TRBV25-1 to TRBJ2-2; TRBD1 matches at 7 bases. The junction had 14 bases not matched to a gene; V was cut back by 6 bases and J by 7 bases. Germline V lookup: CDR1 MGHDK, CDR2 SYGVNS. The CDR3 spans 16 residues. In DNA, the CDR3 is TGTGCCAGCAGGTCAAATTTACAGGGGAGCGGCGGGGAGCTGTTTTTT. Its translation: CASRSNLQGSGGELFF.

The table lists this clonotype with many counts. V usage is TRBV5-5 and J usage is TRBJ1-1, with D tentatively TRBD1 (6 bases). The CDR3 is made up of 16 amino acids. Trimming removed 1 base at V and 4 bases at J, with 17 bases between. From germline, CDR1 is SGHKS and CDR2 YYEKEE (reference sequence). The CDR3: CASSLWGSGEGTEAFF. The CDR3 DNA is TGTGCCAGCAGCTTGTGGGGGTCAGGGGAGGGCACTGAAGCTTTCTTT. The complete variable domain, with remaining parts taken from reference TRBV5-5 and TRBJ1-1, reads DAGVTQSPTHLIKTRGQQVTLRCSPISGHKSVSWYQQVLGQGPQFIFQYYEKEERGRGNFPDRFSARQFPNYSSELNVNALLLGDSALYLCASSLWGSGEGTEAFFGQGTRLTVV.

Only a few counts were recorded for this clonotype. This sequence joins TRBV29-1 and TRBJ1-6; 10 bases match TRBD1. The CDR3 consists of 11 residues. Germline loops: CDR1 SQVTM, CDR2 ANQGSEA. Trimming at V came to 6 bases and at J to 17 bases, leaving 7 bases not matched to a gene. For the CDR3, the DNA is TGCAGCGTCGACCCGGGACAGGGGATCCACTTT. Its protein product is CSVDPGQGIHF.

There are many counts of this clonotype. The chain has TRBV6-5 and TRBJ2-3, with no clear D. The CDR3 length is 14 residues. CDR1 MNHEY and CDR2 SVGAGI come from the germline V gene. Trimming pared 1 base from V and 3 bases from J, leaving 8 bases between. The CDR3 nucleotides read TGTGCCAGCAGTTACTATCCCGGGACAGATACGCAGTATTTT. As protein: CASSYYPGTDTQYF.

V usage is TRBV19 and J usage is TRBJ1-5, with no clear D. Germline V gene sequence: CDR1 LNHDA, CDR2 SQIVND (reference sequence). The CDR3 runs 15 residues. The germline V and J ends were trimmed by 2 bases and 5 bases, with 13 bases remaining between them. The CDR3 coding sequence is TGTGCCAGTAGTATAAGGGCACCTTTGGATCAGCCCCAGCATTTT. Translating gives CASSIRAPLDQPQHF.

The chain recombines TRBV7-2 with TRBJ2-3; no clear D gene. Trimming cost V 4 bases and J 6 bases, with 11 bases left between them. Germline assignment: CDR1 SGHTA and CDR2 FQGNSA. This CDR3 comprises 13 residues. DNA of the CDR3: TGTGCCAGCAGCTGGGTCCTCTCGGATACGCAGTATTTT. Translating it yields CASSWVLSDTQYF.

In its sample, this clonotype was seen many times. Here the CDR3 reads CASSRGQNEKLFF. The CDR3 DNA reads TGTGCCAGCAGCCGGGGACAGAATGAAAAACTGTTTTTT. V is TRBV7-2 and J is TRBJ1-4; 7 nucleotides line up with TRBD1. The junction had 2 bases not matched to a gene; V was cut back by 5 bases and J by 5 bases. Germline V gene lookup returns CDR1 SGHTA and CDR2 FQGNSA. The CDR3 consists of 13 residues.

The chain carries TRBV7-9 and TRBJ2-2; D gene ambiguous. The V end lost 8 bases, the J end lost 0 bases, and 4 bases lay between the germline ends. The length of the CDR3 is 12 residues. Germline values: CDR1 SEHNR, CDR2 FQNEAQ (reference sequence). CDR3 in DNA: TGTGCCAGCGGTACGAACACCGGGGAGCTGTTTTTT. It codes for CASGTNTGELFF.

V and J are TRBV6-1 and TRBJ2-1; D possibly corresponds to TRBD2 (5 bases). Deletions cut 6 bases from V and 2 bases from J, with 17 bases between. Germline V gene data show CDR1 as MNHNS and CDR2 as SASEGT. The CDR3 runs 16 residues. CDR3 sequence reads: CASSSSERMAYNEQFF. In DNA, the CDR3 is TGTGCCAGCAGCTCGTCCGAGCGGATGGCCTACAATGAGCAGTTCTTC.

This clonotype was seen ten or more times. The V gene is TRBV9, the J gene TRBJ2-5, with 14 bases that match TRBD2. CDR1 and CDR2 (germline): SGDLS, YYNGEE. The CDR3 has 17 amino acids. Trimming at V came to 4 bases and at J to 3 bases, leaving 8 bases not matched to a gene. This chain's CDR3 is CASSFTPGLAGEETQYF. In nucleotides, the CDR3 is TGTGCCAGCAGCTTCACCCCGGGACTAGCGGGGGAAGAGACCCAGTACTTC. Drawing the rest from reference TRBV9 and TRBJ2-5, the complete variable domain is DSGVTQTPKHLITATGQRVTLRCSPRSGDLSVYWYQQSLDQGLQFLIQYYNGEERAKGNILERFSAQQFPDLHSELNLSSLELGDSALYFCASSFTPGLAGEETQYFGPGTRLLVL.

This clonotype showed up just a few times. The chain links TRBV24-1 to TRBJ2-1, with D tentatively TRBD1 or TRBD2 (5 bases each). Germline lookup yields CDR1 KGHDR and CDR2 SFDVKD. The CDR3 length is 17 residues. Trimming removed 3 bases at V and 7 bases at J, with 21 bases between. The chain's CDR3 is CATSDGTANPPMNEQFF. CDR3 bases: TGTGCCACCAGTGATGGGACCGCCAACCCGCCGATGAATGAGCAGTTCTTC.

This sequence joins TRBV29-1 and TRBJ2-1; the D is unclear. The CDR3 extends over 16 amino acids. CDR1 and CDR2 from the germline V gene are SQVTM and ANQGSEA. V lost 3 bases and J lost 0, with 15 bases in between. Here the CDR3 reads CSVEAEGSASYNEQFF. CDR3 in DNA: TGCAGCGTTGAGGCCGAAGGCAGCGCCTCCTACAATGAGCAGTTCTTC.

This clonotype was counted a single time. This rearrangement joins TRBV9 to TRBJ1-3, with TRBD1 as a possible D gene (5 bases). The CDR3 spans 14 residues. The germline gives CDR1 SGDLS, CDR2 YYNGEE. The V and J ends lost 4 bases and 2 bases respectively, with 10 bases between them. The CDR3 loop is CASSPSGAGNTIYF. The CDR3 nucleotides read TGTGCCAGCAGCCCCTCGGGGGCTGGAAACACCATATATTTT.

This clonotype showed up just a few times. The chain couples TRBV15 to TRBJ2-7; D gene ambiguous. The V end was cut by 0 bases, the J end by 3 bases, with 12 bases between. CDR1 and CDR2 (germline): LNHNV, YYDKDF (reference sequence). The CDR3 runs to 15 residues. CDR3 nucleotide sequence: TGTGCCACCAGCAGAGAGTTGGGCTATAGCTACGAGCAGTACTTC. It yields the protein CATSRELGYSYEQYF.

V gene TRBV15 combines with J gene TRBJ2-7, with 8 bases that match TRBD1. The trim removed 0 bases at V and 4 bases at J, leaving 5 bases unmatched. CDR3 length: 15 residues. The germline V gene encodes CDR1 LNHNV and CDR2 YYDKDF (reference sequence). CDR3 DNA sequence: TGTGCCACCAGCAGAGACAGGGGGCCCTTGTACGAGCAGTACTTC. This gives the protein CATSRDRGPLYEQYF.

V and J are TRBV19 and TRBJ1-6; TRBD1 matches at 10 bases. This CDR3 region has 13 residues. The V and J ends lost 8 bases and 7 bases, in that order; junction bases with no gene match: 2. Germline values: CDR1 LNHDA, CDR2 SQIVND (reference sequence). CDR3 nucleotides: TGTGCCAGTGAGGGACAGGGGAATTCACCCCTCCACTTT. This sequence encodes CASEGQGNSPLHF.

The chain employs TRBV19 and TRBJ2-1; the match to TRBD2 covers 9 bases. The CDR3 is 15 amino acids. V lost 7 bases, J lost 2 bases, and 6 bases stayed unmatched. Germline V gene lookup returns CDR1 LNHDA and CDR2 SQIVND (reference sequence). As DNA, the CDR3 is TGTGCCAGTAAGGCGGGGGGGAGGGCCTACAATGAGCAGTTCTTC. It translates to CASKAGGRAYNEQFF. Combining the CDR3 with reference TRBV19 and TRBJ2-1 gives the whole variable domain DGGITQSPKYLFRKEGQNVTLSCEQNLNHDAMYWYRQDPGQGLRLIYYSQIVNDFQKGDIAEGYSVSREKKESFPLTVTSAQKNPTAFYLCASKAGGRAYNEQFFGPGTRLTVL.

V and J are TRBV4-3 and TRBJ2-7, with 10 bases that match TRBD2. The germline V gene encodes CDR1 LGHNA and CDR2 YSLEER. The CDR3 totals 15 residues. V was pared by 0 bases and J by 3 bases, with 2 bases of the junction left unmatched. CDR3 protein: CASSQEIAGGYEQYF. Written as DNA, the CDR3 is TGCGCCAGCAGCCAAGAAATAGCGGGAGGCTACGAGCAGTACTTC.

Ten or more counts support this clonotype. The chain combines TRBV6-1 with TRBJ2-7; 8 bases match TRBD2. The CDR3 spans 14 residues. Per the germline V gene, CDR1 is MNHNS and CDR2 is SASEGT. Unmatched junction bases numbered 5, after V lost 6 bases and J lost 1 base. The CDR3 is CASSLQRGSYEQYF. CDR3 coding DNA: TGTGCCAGCAGCCTACAGCGGGGGTCCTACGAGCAGTACTTC.

This clonotype was seen ten or more times. This chain connects TRBV10-2 to TRBJ1-6; a possible D gene is TRBD1 (5 bases). This CDR3 has 15 residues. Per germline, CDR1 WSHSY and CDR2 SAAADI. V lost 8 bases to trimming and J lost 0 bases, with 11 bases between them. CDR3 region: CASQTESSYNSPLHF. The CDR3 coding sequence is TGCGCCAGCCAGACAGAGAGCTCCTATAATTCACCCCTCCACTTT.